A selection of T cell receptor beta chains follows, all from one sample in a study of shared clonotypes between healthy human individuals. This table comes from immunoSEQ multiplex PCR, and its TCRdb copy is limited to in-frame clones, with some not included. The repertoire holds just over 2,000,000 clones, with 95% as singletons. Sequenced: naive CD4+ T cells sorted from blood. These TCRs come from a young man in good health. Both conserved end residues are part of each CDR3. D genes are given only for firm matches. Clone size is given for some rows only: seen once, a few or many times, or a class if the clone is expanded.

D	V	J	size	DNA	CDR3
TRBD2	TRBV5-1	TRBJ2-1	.	TGCGCCAGCAGCGTCACGTGGCTAGCGGGAGCGAATGAGCAGTTCTTC	CASSVTWLAGANEQFF
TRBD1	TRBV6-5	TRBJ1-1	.	TGTGCCAGCAGTCGGGACAGCCGTGAAGCTTTCTTT	CASSRDSREAFF
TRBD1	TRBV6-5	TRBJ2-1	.	TGTGCCACCCGCACCGGGACAGCTATATACAATGAGCAGTTCTTC	CATRTGTAIYNEQFF
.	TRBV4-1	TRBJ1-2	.	TGCGCCAGCAGCCAAAACACAGGGAAGGATGGCTACACCTTC	CASSQNTGKDGYTF
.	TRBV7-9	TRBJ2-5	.	TGTGCCAGCAGACTAACTAGTACGGAGACCCAGTACTTC	CASRLTSTETQYF
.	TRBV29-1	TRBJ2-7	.	TGCAGCGCATCTAGGTCACAGACGACCTACGAGCAGTACTTC	CSASRSQTTYEQYF
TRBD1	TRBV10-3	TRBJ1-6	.	TGTGCCATCAGTGCAGGACAGGGAGAAGGTTCACCCCTCCACTTT	CAISAGQGEGSPLHF
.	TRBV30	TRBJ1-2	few	TGTGCCTGTGGAGCGAGGGGAAAGAACTATGGCTACACCTTC	CACGARGKNYGYTF
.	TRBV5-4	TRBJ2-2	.	TGTGCCAGCAGCCCACAGGGCCAGAACACCGGGGAGCTGTTTTTT	CASSPQGQNTGELFF
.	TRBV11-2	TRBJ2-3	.	TGTGCCAGCAGCTCGGACACTAGCACAGATACGCAGTATTTT	CASSSDTSTDTQYF
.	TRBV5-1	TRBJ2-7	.	TGCGCCAGCACCCCCCTTGGGCCTAGCGCTTACTACGAGCAGTACTTC	CASTPLGPSAYYEQYF
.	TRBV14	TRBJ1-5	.	TGTGCCAGCAGCCTTAACCCCGGATACAGGCTTAGCAATCAGCCCCAGCATTTT	CASSLNPGYRLSNQPQHF
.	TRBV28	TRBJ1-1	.	TGTGCCAGCAGTCCCTCAGGGTCAGGGATCGCTGAAGCTTTCTTT	CASSPSGSGIAEAFF
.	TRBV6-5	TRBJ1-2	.	TGTGCCAGCAGTCGCGCGGGAAACTATGGCTACACCTTC	CASSRAGNYGYTF
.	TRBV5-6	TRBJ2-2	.	TGTGCCAGCAGCATGCCCAGGGATACGAACACCGGGGAGCTGTTTTTT	CASSMPRDTNTGELFF
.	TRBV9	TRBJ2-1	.	TGTGCCAGCAGCGTAGTTGGGAGCTCCTACAATGAGCAGTTCTTC	CASSVVGSSYNEQFF
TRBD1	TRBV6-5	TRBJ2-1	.	TGTGCCAGCAGCACAGGGGGCGCCGGTGTGAATGAGCAGTTCTTC	CASSTGGAGVNEQFF
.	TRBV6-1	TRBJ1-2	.	TGTGCCATCCCCGTGGAAGGGCCGCCTTCTCGCTACACCTTC	CAIPVEGPPSRYTF
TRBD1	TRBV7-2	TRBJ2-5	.	TGTGCCAGCAGCCTACCCGGCCCGGGACAGGAGGAGACCCAGTACTTC	CASSLPGPGQEETQYF
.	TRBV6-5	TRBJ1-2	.	TGTGCCAGTGGACAGCATGGGGGCTACACCTTC	CASGQHGGYTF
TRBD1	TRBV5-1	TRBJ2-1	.	TGCGCCAGCAGTCGCGACGCCGGACAGGGGAGGAGTGGGCGCTACAATGAGCAGTTCTTC	CASSRDAGQGRSGRYNEQFF
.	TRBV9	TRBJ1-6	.	TGTGCCAGCAGCGTAGCCGATACGGGCAATTCACCCCTCCACTTT	CASSVADTGNSPLHF
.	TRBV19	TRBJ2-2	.	TGTGCCAGTAGTATGGGGGAAACCAAGACCGGGGAGCTGTTTTTT	CASSMGETKTGELFF
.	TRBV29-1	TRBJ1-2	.	TGCAGCGTTGGGTCCAGGGAGGGCTATGGCTACACCTTC	CSVGSREGYGYTF
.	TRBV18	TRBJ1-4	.	TGTGCCAGCTCACCCTGGGGGACGGGTGAAAAACTGTTTTTT	CASSPWGTGEKLFF
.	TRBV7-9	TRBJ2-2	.	TGTGCCAGCAGCTTAGGGGGGACCCCCGGGGAGCTGTTTTTT	CASSLGGTPGELFF
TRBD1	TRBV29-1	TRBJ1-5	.	TGCAGCGTTACAGGGGGGGCGTTTGATCAGCCCCAGCATTTT	CSVTGGAFDQPQHF
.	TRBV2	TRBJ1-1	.	TGTGCCAGCACCAATGATTTGAACACTGAAGCTTTCTTT	CASTNDLNTEAFF
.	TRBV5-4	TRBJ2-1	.	TGTGCCAGCAGCCTGGACAGATCCGCCTACAATGAGCAGTTCTTC	CASSLDRSAYNEQFF
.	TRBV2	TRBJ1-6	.	TGTGCCAGCATCTCTCGTCTAGGGGGGTTAAACAATTCACCCCTCCACTTT	CASISRLGGLNNSPLHF
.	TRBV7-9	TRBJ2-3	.	TGTGCCAGCAGCCGAAGTTCAGGTGCGGATACGCAGTATTTT	CASSRSSGADTQYF
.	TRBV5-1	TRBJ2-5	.	TGCGCCAGCAGCCTTCAGGGGATCGAGACCCAGTACTTC	CASSLQGIETQYF
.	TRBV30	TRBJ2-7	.	TGTGCCTGGAGTGCCCTTTACGAGCAGTACTTC	CAWSALYEQYF
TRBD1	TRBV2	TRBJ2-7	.	TGTGCCAGCAGAGATCCGGGACAGTTCTCCTACGAGCAGTACTTC	CASRDPGQFSYEQYF
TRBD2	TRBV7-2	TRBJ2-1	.	TGTGCCAGCAGTCTAAGCGGGGGGGCCTACAATGAGCAGTTCTTC	CASSLSGGAYNEQFF
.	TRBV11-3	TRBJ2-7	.	TGTGCCAGCGCCGAATGGCAGGGGCGACCCTACGAGCAGTACTTC	CASAEWQGRPYEQYF
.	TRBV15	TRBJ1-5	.	TGTGCCACCAGCAGGGTTGGCGTGGGTGGGGGCAATCAGCCCCAGCATTTT	CATSRVGVGGGNQPQHF
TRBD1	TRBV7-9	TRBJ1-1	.	TGTGCCAGCAGCCCGAGAGGACAGGGGGCGACGCCTGGTACGGCTTTCTTT	CASSPRGQGATPGTAFF
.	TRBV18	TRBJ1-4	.	TGTGCCAGCTCATCGAGGGATGAAAAACTGTTTTTT	CASSSRDEKLFF
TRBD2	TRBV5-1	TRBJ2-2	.	TGCGCCAGCAGCGGTCAGGGTAGCGGGGGGACCGGGGAGCTGTTTTTT	CASSGQGSGGTGELFF